These 13 T cell receptor beta chains share one sample of origin, sequenced in a study of T cells in Graves' hyperthyroidism and ophthalmopathy. RNA transcripts gave rise to amplified TCR beta CDR3 regions. RT-PCR in the first round (using the HTBI primer set) targeted the TCR CDR3. A single record per CDR3 protein comes from TCRdb applying MiXCR to the multiplex PCR reads. The sample holds a few hundred thousand distinct CDR3 sequences, roughly 15% seen once. Material for sequencing was blood. These TCRs come from a woman aged 50 to 60 with Graves' hyperthyroidism that later progressed to Graves' ophthalmopathy.

The V call is TRBV11-3, the J call TRBJ1-2, with 8 bases matching TRBD1. CDR3 size: 17 residues. The V segment lost 0 bases and the J segment 3 bases; nucleotides outside the gene matches: 9. The V gene's germline CDR1 is SGHNT and CDR2 YENEEA. The CDR3 coding sequence is TGTGCCAGCAGCTTAGACAACAGGGGGAGTGGGGACTATGGCTACACCTTC. It encodes CASSLDNRGSGDYGYTF.

The chain combines TRBV3-1 with TRBJ2-1, with 7 bases fitting TRBD1. This CDR3 is 13 amino acids long. Germline assignment: CDR1 LGHDT and CDR2 YNNKEL (reference sequence). Losses at the gene ends were 5 bases for V and 9 bases for J; bases not matched to a gene: 7. CDR3 amino acids: CASSTRDSTEQFF. For the CDR3, the DNA is TGTGCCAGCAGCACCCGGGACAGCACTGAGCAGTTCTTC.

On this clonotype: It may be a read error: a sequence one base away is much more abundant. The V call is TRBV19, the J call TRBJ2-7, with D tentatively TRBD2 (5 bases). The CDR3 consists of 13 residues. CDR1 LNHDA and CDR2 SQIVND come from the germline V gene (reference sequence). Trimming left V 3 bases short and J 3 bases short, with 9 bases between. In DNA form, the CDR3 reads TGTGCCAGTAGTATTTCGGGGAACTACGAGCAGTACTTC. Translated, it gives CASSISGNYEQYF.

This clonotype was counted many times. This chain joins TRBV11-2 and TRBJ2-1; 8 bases fit TRBD2. Losses at the gene ends were 1 base for V and 1 base for J; bases not matched to a gene: 6. This CDR3 is 17 amino acids long. Germline-derived CDR1 and CDR2 are SGHAT and FQNNGV. The CDR3 DNA is TGTGCCAGCAGCTTAGGGGGGTTAGCGGGATCCTACAATGAGCAGTTCTTC. It specifies CASSLGGLAGSYNEQFF.

The table lists this clonotype with many counts. The rearrangement joins TRBV5-1 to TRBJ2-3, with 13 bases matching TRBD2. The germline gives CDR1 SGHRS, CDR2 YFSETQ. The CDR3 totals 19 residues. The ends lost 3 bases at V and 2 bases at J; junction bases unmatched: 12. CDR3 residues: CASSSPGGLAGAPTDTQYF. The DNA for the CDR3 is TGCGCCAGCAGCTCCCCCGGAGGACTAGCGGGAGCACCCACAGATACGCAGTATTTT.

The rearrangement uses TRBV6-9 and TRBJ2-1, with D perhaps given as TRBD1 or TRBD2 (5 bases each). CDR1 and CDR2 from the germline V gene are MNHGY and SVAAGI. This CDR3 is 13 amino acids long. Between the trimmed V and J ends, which lost 4 bases and 9 bases, there was a span of 13 bases. CDR3 sequence (DNA): TGTGCCAGCAGTTGGGGTCCTGGGGGTGAGCAGTTCTTC. This codes for CASSWGPGGEQFF.

J is TRBJ1-2 and V is TRBV7-8, with TRBD1 matching 10 bases. The CDR3 is 18 residues long. Germline-derived CDR1 and CDR2 are SGHVS and FQNEAQ. Unmatched junction bases numbered 16, after V lost 2 bases and J lost 7 bases. CDR3 nucleotide sequence: TGTGCCAGCAGCTTACGTATCCCGGGACAGGGGAAGTTCGGTGGCTACACCTTC. Its translation: CASSLRIPGQGKFGGYTF.

The sample holds many counts of this clonotype. The rearrangement joins TRBV6-1 to TRBJ2-3; D is unresolved. The V gene lost 2 bases and the J gene lost 5 bases, with 2 bases spanning the gap. Per the germline V gene, CDR1 is MNHNS and CDR2 is SASEGT. The CDR3 runs to 11 residues. Here the CDR3 reads CASSEKDTQYF. For the CDR3, the DNA is TGTGCCAGCAGTGAAAAAGATACGCAGTATTTT.

In this sample, this clonotype turned up many times. The chain joins TRBV6-1 to TRBJ2-5, with 7 bases lining up with TRBD2. This CDR3 spans 15 amino acids. From germline, CDR1 is MNHNS and CDR2 SASEGT. With 7 bases clipped from V and 1 base from J, the junction kept 9 bases outside the gene matches. The CDR3 coding sequence is TGTGCCAGCACCCAAAGGGGACTACTCCAAGAGACCCAGTACTTC. Protein product: CASTQRGLLQETQYF.

There are many counts of this clonotype. The V gene is TRBV12-3 or TRBV12-4, the J gene TRBJ2-5; tentatively, D is TRBD1 or TRBD2 (6 bases each). The V and J ends lost 2 bases and 4 bases respectively, with 8 bases between them. The CDR3 extends over 13 amino acids. In DNA form, the CDR3 reads TGTGCCAGCAGTTTATGGGGGGCAGAGACCCAGTACTTC. Protein: CASSLWGAETQYF.

Many counts were recorded for this clonotype. The chain uses TRBV6-1 and TRBJ2-1; D perhaps matches TRBD2 (6 bases). V was cut by 8 bases and J by 2 bases, with 13 bases left in between. The CDR3 spans 14 residues. From germline, CDR1 is MNHNS and CDR2 SASEGT. As DNA, the CDR3 is TGTGCCAGCCCGGGGGAGAGGGCCTACAATGAGCAGTTCTTC. This gives the protein CASPGERAYNEQFF.

The chain couples TRBV28 to TRBJ2-1; 7 bases map to TRBD2. Trimming cost V 5 bases and J 4 bases; bases outside gene matches: 8. Germline-derived CDR1 and CDR2 are MDHEN and SYDVKM. This CDR3 spans 15 amino acids. The CDR3 sequence is CASSLGGVVYNEQFF. CDR3 nucleotide sequence: TGTGCCAGCAGTCTGGGAGGGGTGGTGTACAATGAGCAGTTCTTC.

This clonotype was detected many times. The chain combines TRBV2 with TRBJ1-1; unclear D gene. The length of the CDR3 is 9 residues. The germline V gene has CDR1 SNHLY and CDR2 FYNNEI. Trimming left V 10 bases short and J 5 bases short, with 5 bases between. CDR3 region: CATKTEAFF. The CDR3 DNA reads as TGTGCCACCAAAACTGAAGCTTTCTTT. Full variable domain (outside the CDR3, taken from reference TRBV2 and TRBJ1-1): EPEVTQTPSHQVTQMGQEVILRCVPISNHLYFYWYRQILGQKVEFLVSFYNNEISEKSEIFDDQFSVERPDGSNFTLKIRSTKLEDSAMYFCATKTEAFFGQGTRLTVV.